A single sample gave rise to the 18 T cell receptor beta chains below, sequenced in a study of blood T cell repertoires in COVID-19. Using immunoSEQ multiplex PCR, the repertoire was profiled, and TCRdb retains in-frame clones only, with some absent. The sample includes some 20,000 clones, over 80% of them seen just once. What was sequenced was peripheral blood. All receptors come from a human donor in a cohort sampled during active COVID-19. The donor label of this sample is uncertain.

This chain connects TRBV5-1 to TRBJ2-7, with 8 nucleotides matching TRBD2. In germline, CDR1 is SGHRS, CDR2 YFSETQ. There are 14 residues in the CDR3. The V segment lost 4 bases and the J segment 4 bases; nucleotides outside the gene matches: 7. The CDR3 DNA reads as TGCGCCAGCAGCCCGGGACTAGACAATTACGAGCAGTACTTC. Protein product: CASSPGLDNYEQYF.

The V and J genes are TRBV2 and TRBJ2-3; no clear D. The ends were cut back, 2 bases at V and 4 bases at J, with 22 bases in the middle. This CDR3 region has 18 residues. CDR1 is SNHLY, CDR2 FYNNEI, per germline. The chain's CDR3 is CASSEPLPPLTDPDTQYF. DNA of the CDR3: TGTGCCAGCAGTGAACCCCTGCCTCCACTCACAGACCCAGATACGCAGTATTTT.

The chain employs TRBV7-9 and TRBJ1-1, with a tentative D call TRBD1 (6 bases). From germline, CDR1 is SEHNR and CDR2 FQNEAQ (reference sequence). The CDR3 loop spans 13 amino acids. Trimming stripped 4 bases from V and 2 bases from J, with 8 bases between. The CDR3 nucleotides are TGTGCCAGCAGCTGGACAGCCAACACTGAAGCTTTCTTT. Translated, it gives CASSWTANTEAFF.

The rearrangement joins TRBV5-1 to TRBJ2-6; 9 bases line up with TRBD2. Looked up from germline, CDR1 is SGHRS and CDR2 is YFSETQ. The CDR3 is made up of 20 amino acids. Trimming took 0 bases from V and 2 from J; bases not matched to a gene: 12. The CDR3 bases are TGCGCCAGCAGCTTGGTTGGCGGGAGGGCCTCTGGGCCTGGGGCCAACGTCCTGACTTTC. Protein product: CASSLVGGRASGPGANVLTF.

The rearrangement uses TRBV28 and TRBJ2-2; a weak D match, TRBD1 (6 bases). V lost 5 bases to trimming and J lost 1 base, with 17 bases between them. This CDR3 has 17 residues. Germline lookup yields CDR1 MDHEN and CDR2 SYDVKM. The CDR3 loop reads CASSLIPGQGNTGELFF. In DNA form, the CDR3 reads TGTGCCAGCAGTCTCATACCGGGACAAGGGAACACCGGGGAGCTGTTTTTT.

The rearrangement links TRBV10-3 to TRBJ1-3; 7 bases are a match to TRBD1. The junction had 12 bases not matched to a gene; V was cut back by 4 bases and J by 6 bases. The CDR3 covers 16 residues. In germline, CDR1 is ENHRY, CDR2 SYGVKD. This CDR3 is CAISASAGTAKNTIYF. The CDR3 DNA reads TGTGCCATCAGTGCCTCCGCCGGGACAGCTAAAAACACCATATATTTT.

The V and J genes are TRBV12-3 or TRBV12-4 and TRBJ2-3; D not certain. Trimming took off 6 bases at V and 4 bases at J, with 8 bases between the two ends. This CDR3 is 12 amino acids long. The CDR3, as DNA: TGTGCCAGCAGCCTTACAGCAGATACGCAGTATTTT. It yields the protein CASSLTADTQYF.

This clone was counted a single time. This chain joins TRBV6-2 or TRBV6-3 and TRBJ2-1, with TRBD2 matching over 13 bases. V lost 5 bases, J lost 5 bases, and 3 bases stayed unmatched. Germline assignment: CDR1 MNHEY and CDR2 SVGEGT. This CDR3 spans 15 amino acids. The CDR3 loop is CASSQGLAGNNEQFF. In nucleotides, the CDR3 is TGTGCCAGCAGTCAGGGACTAGCGGGGAACAATGAGCAGTTCTTC.

This rearrangement joins TRBV28 to TRBJ2-7; 11 bases align to TRBD2. Germline V gene lookup returns CDR1 MDHEN and CDR2 SYDVKM. The J segment lost 6 bases and the V segment lost 5 bases, leaving 6 bases of the junction unmatched. CDR3 size: 14 residues. The CDR3 reads CASSIAGGPGEQYF. For the CDR3, the DNA is TGTGCCAGCAGTATAGCGGGAGGGCCAGGCGAGCAGTACTTC.

The rearrangement uses TRBV5-4 and TRBJ2-7; D unclear. V was clipped by 0 bases and J by 1 base, with 8 bases between them. The CDR3 extends over 14 amino acids. The germline V gene has CDR1 SGHNT and CDR2 YYREEE (reference sequence). The CDR3 protein is CASSLEFGSYEQYF. The CDR3 DNA reads TGTGCCAGCAGCTTGGAGTTCGGGTCCTACGAGCAGTACTTC. The full variable domain, rest sourced from reference TRBV5-4 and TRBJ2-7, is ETGVTQSPTHLIKTRGQQVTLRCSSQSGHNTVSWYQQALGQGPQFIFQYYREEENGRGNFPPRFSGLQFPNYSSELNVNALELDDSALYLCASSLEFGSYEQYFGPGTRLTVT.

V gene TRBV28 combines with J gene TRBJ2-7, with 7 bases that match TRBD1. The junction had 12 bases not matched to a gene; V was cut back by 4 bases and J by 6 bases. The CDR3 contains 15 residues. Germline V gene data show CDR1 as MDHEN and CDR2 as SYDVKM. Written as DNA, the CDR3 is TGTGCCAGCAGTTCCCTACAGACAGGGTACCCCGAGCAGTACTTC. It is translated as CASSSLQTGYPEQYF.

The sample holds one count of this clone. This sequence joins TRBV5-4 and TRBJ2-4; 7 nucleotides line up with TRBD2. The CDR3 spans 16 residues. V lost 0 bases and J lost 0; bases outside the gene matches: 3. Germline CDR1 SGHNT, CDR2 YYREEE (reference sequence). The CDR3 region has the DNA TGTGCCAGCAGCTTGGGATGGGGGGGAGCCAAAAACATTCAGTACTTC. The encoded protein is CASSLGWGGAKNIQYF.

This clone showed up just once. The chain has TRBV7-7 and TRBJ2-1, with D unclear. Germline V gene data show CDR1 as SSHAT and CDR2 as FNYEAQ (reference sequence). The CDR3 extends over 17 amino acids. CDR3 sequence reads: CASQTFFGQPVYNEQFF. The CDR3 DNA sequence: TGTGCTAGCCAGACCTTTTTTGGGCAGCCCGTATACAATGAGCAGTTCTTC.

The rearrangement joins TRBV2 to TRBJ1-3; no clear D gene. The CDR3 contains 14 residues. The V end was cut by 8 bases, the J end by 1 base, with 12 bases between. Germline CDR1 reads SNHLY; CDR2 reads FYNNEI. DNA of the CDR3: TGTGCCAGCCAATCGGTTCAATCTGGAAACACCATATATTTT. The encoded protein is CASQSVQSGNTIYF. Based on the CDR3 plus reference TRBV2 and TRBJ1-3, the full variable domain is EPEVTQTPSHQVTQMGQEVILRCVPISNHLYFYWYRQILGQKVEFLVSFYNNEISEKSEIFDDQFSVERPDGSNFTLKIRSTKLEDSAMYFCASQSVQSGNTIYFGEGSWLTVV.

This chain uses TRBV6-5 with TRBJ2-1, with 8 bases identical to TRBD2. Germline CDR1 MNHEY, CDR2 SVGAGI. The CDR3 consists of 14 residues. V was pared by 6 bases and J by 6 bases, with 7 bases of the junction left unmatched. Here the CDR3 reads CASSERERGNEQFF. For the CDR3, the DNA is TGTGCCAGCAGCGAGCGGGAGAGGGGCAATGAGCAGTTCTTC.

The chain recombines TRBV19 with TRBJ1-2; TRBD1 might be the D (5 bases). V lost 5 bases and J 0 bases, leaving 13 bases between the germline ends. This CDR3 is built from 15 residues. The germline gives CDR1 LNHDA, CDR2 SQIVND (reference sequence). The CDR3 region is CASSSHRLTNYGYTF. For the CDR3, the DNA is TGTGCCAGTAGTTCTCACAGGTTAACTAACTATGGCTACACCTTC.

The V and J genes are TRBV3-1 (or the pseudogene TRBV3-2) and TRBJ2-1; 8 positions agree with TRBD2. V shed 3 bases and J 7 bases; nucleotides not matched to a gene: 11. Germline values: CDR1 LGHDT, CDR2 YNNKEL (reference sequence). The CDR3 has 16 amino acids. The CDR3: CASSHTSGAPGNEQFF. CDR3 DNA sequence: TGTGCCAGCAGCCATACTAGCGGAGCCCCAGGTAATGAGCAGTTCTTC.

The chain couples TRBV12-3 or TRBV12-4 to TRBJ2-5; 8 bases agree with TRBD1. This CDR3 comprises 13 residues. With V trimmed by 3 bases and J by 10 bases, 7 bases remained unmatched. DNA for the CDR3: TGTGCCAGCAGTTTTAACCAACAGGGGGGCCAGTACTTC. Protein sequence: CASSFNQQGGQYF.